A selection of T cell receptor beta chains follows, all from one sample in a study of control samples from healthy donors and cancer patients. TCRdb keeps only in-frame clones here, not all; method: immunoSEQ multiplex PCR. The table includes 90,000 to 100,000 clones, 79% detected once. Sequences were obtained from blood. The receptors come from a woman aged 25 to 39 in good health. CDR3s include the opening cysteine and the closing phenylalanine or tryptophan. Fields, in order: V gene, J gene, D gene, clone size, CDR3 DNA, CDR3 protein. The D gene is left open where the match is weak. For some rows the clone size is stated as once, few or many, or as a class when expanded; others skip it.

>TRBV5-4|TRBJ2-7|-|-
TGTGCCAGCAGCTCCGGGACCCACAGGACTGACGAGCAGTACTTC
CASSSGTHRTDEQYF
>TRBV10-2|TRBJ1-3|TRBD1|-
TGCGCCAGCAGTGAGCTCCGTGGACAGGGCTTCTCTGGAAACACCATATATTTT
CASSELRGQGFSGNTIYF
>TRBV11-2|TRBJ2-1|TRBD2|-
TGTGCCAGCAGCTTAGCGTGGGGGGGTACAGATGAGCAGTTCTTC
CASSLAWGGTDEQFF
>TRBV6-8|TRBJ2-1|TRBD1|-
TGTGCCCCCTGGACAGGACCTTACAATGAGCAGTTCTTC
CAPWTGPYNEQFF
>TRBV19|TRBJ1-2|-|few
TGTGCCAGTAATCAAGGGGTAGGTGGCTACACCTTC
CASNQGVGGYTF
>TRBV6-1|TRBJ2-5|-|-
TGTGCCAGCAGTGAAAGGGCCTTAAGCTCAGAGACCCAGTACTTC
CASSERALSSETQYF
>TRBV5-1|TRBJ2-1|-|-
TGCGCCAGCAGCCTCGCGGACGGGTACAATGAGCAGTTCTTC
CASSLADGYNEQFF
>TRBV30|TRBJ1-2|-|-
TGTGCCTTGACAGCCGCACCCTATGGCTACACCTTC
CALTAAPYGYTF
>TRBV5-6|TRBJ2-3|TRBD2|once
TGTGCCAGCAGCTTCGCCTTAAGCGGGGGGGCCACAGATACGCAGTATTTT
CASSFALSGGATDTQYF
>TRBV7-2|TRBJ1-2|-|-
TGTGCCAGCAGCACACAACAGGGAGCTAGCTACTACACCTTC
CASSTQQGASYYTF
>TRBV6-5|TRBJ2-7|TRBD1|-
TGTGCCAGCAGCCCGGGACAGGGATCCTACGAGCAGTACTTC
CASSPGQGSYEQYF
>TRBV14|TRBJ1-6|-|-
TGTGCCAGCAGCCGACATGGATTTGGAAGTTCCTATAATTCACCCCTCCACTTT
CASSRHGFGSSYNSPLHF
>TRBV6-2/TRBV6-3|TRBJ1-2|TRBD1|-
TGTGCCAGCAGTTACTCCGGGACAGGGAACTATGGCTACACCTTC
CASSYSGTGNYGYTF
>TRBV9|TRBJ1-2|-|once
TGTGCCAGCAGCAACGGGGGGAACTATGGCTACACCTTC
CASSNGGNYGYTF
>TRBV5-1|TRBJ1-5|TRBD1|-
TGCGCCAGCAGCCCCACAGGGGGGGTCAATCAGCCCCAGCATTTT
CASSPTGGVNQPQHF
>TRBV5-1|TRBJ1-1|TRBD1|-
TGCGCCAGCAGCACCCCCGGGACAGGGGTCACTGAAGCTTTCTTT
CASSTPGTGVTEAFF
>TRBV3-1/TRBV3-2|TRBJ2-1|TRBD2|-
TGTGCCAGCAGCCAGGGAGCGGGGGGGCCCAATGAGCAGTTCTTC
CASSQGAGGPNEQFF
>TRBV7-2|TRBJ2-1|TRBD2|-
TGTGCCAGCAGGTCGGGACTAGCGGGGTACAATGAGCAGTTCTTC
CASRSGLAGYNEQFF
>TRBV24-1|TRBJ2-5|TRBD1|-
TGTGCCACCAGTGATGGGGACAGGGTGGAGACCCAGTACTTC
CATSDGDRVETQYF
>TRBV11-3|TRBJ2-2|-|-
TGTGCCAGCAGCTTATCCTCGAACACCGGGGAGCTGTTTTTT
CASSLSSNTGELFF
>TRBV9|TRBJ1-3|TRBD1|-
TGTGCCAGCAGCGTAGAGGGGGCCCCTGGAAACACCATATATTTT
CASSVEGAPGNTIYF
>TRBV6-5|TRBJ1-6|-|-
TGTGCCAGCAGCTCGGGGTGGGTCCCTAATTCACCCCTCCACTTT
CASSSGWVPNSPLHF